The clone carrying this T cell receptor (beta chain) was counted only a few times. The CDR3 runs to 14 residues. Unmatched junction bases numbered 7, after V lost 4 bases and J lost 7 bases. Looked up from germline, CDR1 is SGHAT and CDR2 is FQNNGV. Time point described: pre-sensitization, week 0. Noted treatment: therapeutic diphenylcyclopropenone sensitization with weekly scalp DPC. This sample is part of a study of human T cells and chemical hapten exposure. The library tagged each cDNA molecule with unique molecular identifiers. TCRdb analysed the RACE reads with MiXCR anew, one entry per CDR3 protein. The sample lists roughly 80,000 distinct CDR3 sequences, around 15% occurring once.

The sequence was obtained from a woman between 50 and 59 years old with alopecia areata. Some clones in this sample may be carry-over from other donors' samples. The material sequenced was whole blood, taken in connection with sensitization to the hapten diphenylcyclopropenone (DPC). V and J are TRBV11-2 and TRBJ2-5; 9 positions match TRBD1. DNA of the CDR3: TGTGCCAGCAGCTCACCGGACAGGGGAGGGACCCAGTACTTC. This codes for CASSSPDRGGTQYF.